Presented here are 25 T cell receptor beta chains from one specimen sequenced in a study of T cells in Graves' hyperthyroidism and ophthalmopathy. RNA transcripts yielded amplified TCR beta CDR3 regions. HTBI primers were employed in a first-round RT-PCR of the TCR CDR3. A single record per CDR3 protein comes from TCRdb applying MiXCR to the multiplex PCR reads. The sample carries fewer than 450,000 distinct CDR3 sequences, roughly 15% recorded once. Sequencing was performed on blood. These receptors came from a woman aged 55 to 70 with Graves' ophthalmopathy.

The chain employs TRBV12-3 or TRBV12-4 and TRBJ2-7; 10 nucleotides align to TRBD2. The CDR3 has 14 amino acids. V lost 6 bases and J lost 2; bases outside the gene matches: 4. In nucleotides, the CDR3 is TGTGCCAGCAGGACTAGCGGGCCAACCTACGAGCAGTACTTC. Residues: CASRTSGPTYEQYF.

This clonotype came up a few times. V usage is TRBV20-1 and J usage is TRBJ1-2, with a tentative D call TRBD1 (6 bases). V shed 6 bases and J shed 0 bases, with 14 bases lying between them. CDR3 length: 14 residues. Germline loops: CDR1 DFQATT, CDR2 SNEGSKA (reference sequence). The CDR3 nucleotides are TGCAGTGCCGAAGAAGGGGGTTCTAACTATGGCTACACCTTC. It yields the protein CSAEEGGSNYGYTF.

This clonotype was recorded at least ten times. The chain couples TRBV7-9 to TRBJ2-1; a weak D match, TRBD2 (6 bases). With 5 bases removed from V and 16 bases from J, the gap between germline ends came to 21 bases. This CDR3 is 13 amino acids long. Germline CDR1 SEHNR, CDR2 FQNEAQ (reference sequence). Here the CDR3 DNA reads TGTGCCAGCAGCGGGCGCCGGGACTCCAAAAAATTCTTC. Its translation: CASSGRRDSKKFF.

This clonotype was counted once. V gene TRBV6-5 combines with J gene TRBJ1-5, with 12 positions matching TRBD1. Germline-derived CDR1 and CDR2 are MNHEY and SVGAGI. The length of the CDR3 is 17 residues. V was pared by 4 bases and J by 6 bases, with 10 bases of the junction left unmatched. Here the CDR3 reads CASSSGMGTGGGQPQHF. CDR3 coding DNA: TGTGCCAGCAGTTCCGGCATGGGGACAGGGGGCGGTCAGCCCCAGCATTTT.

V is TRBV20-1 and J is TRBJ2-1; 12 nucleotides line up with TRBD2. The germline CDR1 and CDR2 sequences are DFQATT and SNEGSKA (reference sequence). J was trimmed by 9 bases and V by 7 bases; bases with no gene match: 19. CDR3 length: 17 amino acids. The CDR3 protein is CSGRGMGLAGGNGEQFF. The CDR3 nucleotides read TGCAGTGGAAGGGGGATGGGGCTAGCGGGAGGGAACGGTGAGCAGTTCTTC.

This clonotype was observed a handful of times. The chain is built from TRBV18 and TRBJ1-5, with D perhaps TRBD1 (5 bases). Per germline, CDR1 KGHSH and CDR2 LQKENI. The CDR3 loop spans 13 amino acids. Between the trimmed V and J ends, which lost 3 bases and 8 bases, there was a span of 11 bases. The CDR3, as DNA: TGTGCCAGCTCACCGAACGGGGGGGAGCCCCAGCATTTT. Protein sequence: CASSPNGGEPQHF.

This clonotype has ten or more counts. The chain couples TRBV28 to TRBJ1-2; D call uncertain. The germline CDR1 and CDR2 sequences are MDHEN and SYDVKM. CDR3 length: 13 amino acids. The germline V and J ends were trimmed by 8 bases and 2 bases, with 12 bases remaining between them. CDR3 residues: CASLPERNYGYTF. The CDR3 DNA follows: TGTGCCAGCCTTCCAGAACGGAACTATGGCTACACCTTC.

This chain joins TRBV15 and TRBJ2-5; D is undetermined. Germline CDR1 reads LNHNV; CDR2 reads YYDKDF (reference sequence). Trimming removed 5 bases at V and 4 bases at J, with 14 bases between. The CDR3 extends over 14 amino acids. CDR3 sequence: CATSEGRWTETQYF. The CDR3 bases are TGTGCCACCAGCGAAGGTCGGTGGACAGAGACCCAGTACTTC. Supplemented by reference TRBV15 and TRBJ2-5, the full variable domain reads DAMVIQNPRYQVTQFGKPVTLSCSQTLNHNVMYWYQQKSSQAPKLLFHYYDKDFNNEADTPDNFQSRRPNTSFCFLDIRSPGLGDTAMYLCATSEGRWTETQYFGPGTRLLVL.

Regarding this clonotype: A much larger clonotype is one base distant, so this may be a read error. The rearrangement links TRBV6-9 to TRBJ1-1; 9 nucleotides line up with TRBD1. The germline V gene has CDR1 MNHGY and CDR2 SVAAGI. The CDR3 runs 13 residues. Trimming took 4 bases from V and 10 from J; bases not matched to a gene: 7. The CDR3 nucleotides read TGTGCCAGCAGTTTGGGACAGGGCGCTGCAGCTTTCTTT. Translated, it gives CASSLGQGAAAFF.

The chain couples TRBV11-2 to TRBJ2-5; 9 nucleotides agree with TRBD1. V shed 10 bases and J 4 bases; nucleotides not matched to a gene: 7. CDR1 is SGHAT and CDR2 is FQNNGV in the germline V gene. The CDR3 length is 13 residues. This CDR3 reads CATKDRGRETQYF. The DNA for the CDR3 is TGTGCCACCAAGGACAGGGGTAGAGAGACCCAGTACTTC.

This clonotype was seen only once. The V call is TRBV20-1, the J call TRBJ2-7; TRBD2 agrees at 16 bases. This CDR3 is 18 amino acids long. Germline CDR1 DFQATT, CDR2 SNEGSKA (reference sequence). J lost 0 bases, V lost 5 bases, and 10 bases had no gene match. CDR3 residues: CSAAAGLAGGPISYEQYF. In nucleotides, the CDR3 is TGCAGTGCTGCAGCGGGACTAGCGGGAGGGCCCATCTCCTACGAGCAGTACTTC.

This clonotype has a handful of counts. J is TRBJ2-1 and V is TRBV5-6; 10 nucleotides agree with TRBD2. The length of the CDR3 is 16 residues. Germline trimming cut 4 bases from V and 7 bases from J; bases unmatched to any gene: 11. The germline gives CDR1 SGHDT, CDR2 YYEEEE. The CDR3 protein is CASSTGLLAGSNEQFF. The CDR3 DNA is TGTGCCAGCAGCACAGGGTTACTAGCGGGATCTAATGAGCAGTTCTTC.

Comments on this clonotype: This may come from a read error, since a much larger clone is one base off. This CDR3 fails to terminate in the conserved phenylalanine or tryptophan, so it likely reflects a read error. The chain joins TRBV18 to TRBJ2-7, with D unresolved. V lost 3 bases and J lost 2, with 11 bases in between. Germline V CDR1 and CDR2: KGHSH, LQKENI. The CDR3 is 14 amino acids. In DNA, the CDR3 is TGTGCCAGCTCACCTTCCGGGTCTCCCTACGAGCAGTACTCC. Residues: CASSPSGSPYEQYS.

This clonotype showed up many times. The junction shows a germline mismatch at one end, possibly a read error. The chain recombines TRBV5-1 with TRBJ2-1; D ambiguous. Germline V CDR1 and CDR2: SGHRS, YFSETQ. The CDR3 sequence is 11 residues long. The CDR3 DNA is TGTGCCAGCAGCTTAGTGGATGAGCAGTTCTTC. Its protein product is CASSLVDEQFF.

This clonotype was seen at least ten times. The rearrangement joins TRBV18 to TRBJ2-2; TRBD2 matches 12 bases. The trim removed 1 base at V and 6 bases at J, leaving 3 bases unmatched. Germline V gene data show CDR1 as KGHSH and CDR2 as LQKENI. The CDR3 sequence is 16 residues long. As DNA, the CDR3 is TGTGCCAGCTCACCACGACTAGCGGGAGTCTCCGGGGAGCTGTTTTTT. This encodes CASSPRLAGVSGELFF.

Ten or more counts support this clonotype. This chain connects TRBV2 to TRBJ2-2; the D gene is possibly TRBD2 (5 bases). Between the trimmed V and J ends, which lost 3 bases and 4 bases, there was a span of 9 bases. The CDR3 consists of 14 residues. Germline V lookup: CDR1 SNHLY, CDR2 FYNNEI. The CDR3 is CASSDRGSTGELFF. Here the CDR3 DNA reads TGTGCCAGCAGTGATCGGGGAAGCACCGGGGAGCTGTTTTTT. Using reference TRBV2 and TRBJ2-2 for the parts outside the CDR3, the full variable domain is EPEVTQTPSHQVTQMGQEVILRCVPISNHLYFYWYRQILGQKVEFLVSFYNNEISEKSEIFDDQFSVERPDGSNFTLKIRSTKLEDSAMYFCASSDRGSTGELFFGEGSRLTVL.

This clonotype showed up just once. The chain joins TRBV2 to TRBJ1-5, with TRBD1 matching 12 bases. The germline gives CDR1 SNHLY, CDR2 FYNNEI. Trimming removed 4 bases from V and 7 bases from J; junction bases left unmatched: 5. The CDR3 spans 15 residues. The CDR3 is CASSVTGQGAQPQHF. The CDR3 region has the DNA TGTGCCAGCAGTGTTACGGGACAGGGGGCCCAGCCCCAGCATTTT.

With regard to this clonotype: A much larger clone lies a single base off, so this may be a read error. The J gene is TRBJ2-5, the V gene TRBV6-1, with D maybe TRBD2 (6 bases). Between the trimmed V and J ends, which lost 3 bases and 7 bases, there was a span of 12 bases. CDR3 length: 13 amino acids. Germline assignment: CDR1 MNHNS and CDR2 SASEGT. CDR3 in DNA: TGTGCCAGCAGTGAGCTGGTCGGGGGGACCCAGTACTTC. It is translated as CASSELVGGTQYF.

This clonotype was observed many times. The chain couples TRBV29-1 to TRBJ2-1; possible D gene TRBD1, 6 bases. The germline V gene encodes CDR1 SQVTM and CDR2 ANQGSEA. This CDR3 has 13 residues. The ends were cut back, 5 bases at V and 5 bases at J, with 13 bases in the middle. In DNA, the CDR3 is TGCAGCGTTTGGGACAATTTGAACAATGAGCAGTTCTTC. This encodes CSVWDNLNNEQFF.

This clonotype came up many times. The chain is built from TRBV7-2 and TRBJ2-5; 14 bases align to TRBD2. Per germline, CDR1 SGHTA and CDR2 FQGNSA. The CDR3 runs 14 residues. Germline trimming cut 5 bases from V and 12 bases from J; bases unmatched to any gene: 8. Written as DNA, the CDR3 is TGTGCCAGCAGCCAACCGGGACTAGCGGGGGCGAAGTACTTC. Encoded protein: CASSQPGLAGAKYF. The full variable domain, rest sourced from reference TRBV7-2 and TRBJ2-5, is GAGVSQSPSNKVTEKGKDVELRCDPISGHTALYWYRQSLGQGLEFLIYFQGNSAPDKSGLPSDRFSAERTGGSVSTLTIQRTQQEDSAVYLCASSQPGLAGAKYFGPGTRLLVL.

This clonotype was recorded many times. The chain combines TRBV5-1 with TRBJ2-3; 8 bases agree with TRBD2. This CDR3 has 15 amino acids. The germline V gene has CDR1 SGHRS and CDR2 YFSETQ. The junction had 7 bases not matched to a gene; V was cut back by 5 bases and J by 2 bases. The CDR3 sequence is CASRTGGPVTDTQYF. The CDR3 DNA is TGCGCCAGCAGGACGGGAGGGCCGGTCACAGATACGCAGTATTTT. The full variable domain, in which reference TRBV5-1 and TRBJ2-3 provide the parts outside the CDR3, is KAGVTQTPRYLIKTRGQQVTLSCSPISGHRSVSWYQQTPGQGLQFLFEYFSETQRNKGNFPGRFSGRQFSNSRSEMNVSTLELGDSALYLCASRTGGPVTDTQYFGPGTRLTVL.

This clonotype was picked up many times. The J gene is TRBJ2-3, the V gene TRBV11-2, with D possibly TRBD2 on 6 matching bases. The germline V gene encodes CDR1 SGHAT and CDR2 FQNNGV. Trimming cost V 0 bases and J 3 bases, with 10 bases left between them. The CDR3 runs to 15 residues. Here the CDR3 DNA reads TGTGCCAGCAGCTTAGAGGGGGGTCGGACAGATACGCAGTATTTT. It specifies CASSLEGGRTDTQYF.

The V gene is TRBV7-9, the J gene TRBJ2-6; D tentatively reads TRBD1 or TRBD2 (5 bases each). The V end lost 5 bases, the J end lost 2 bases, and 10 bases lay between the germline ends. The CDR3 is 15 residues long. Per germline, CDR1 SEHNR and CDR2 FQNEAQ (reference sequence). The DNA of the CDR3 is TGTGCCAGCAGCCCCAGGGACCCTGGGGCCAACGTCCTGACTTTC. Translating it yields CASSPRDPGANVLTF.

This clonotype occurred many times. The gene calls are TRBV15 and TRBJ2-7; tentative D call: TRBD1 (5 bases). The CDR3 runs 14 residues. Trimming cost V 0 bases and J 2 bases, with 8 bases left between them. CDR1 LNHNV and CDR2 YYDKDF come from the germline V gene (reference sequence). As DNA, the CDR3 is TGTGCCACCAGCAGAGATAGGGGCCCCTACGAGCAGTACTTC. Translation gives CATSRDRGPYEQYF.

This clonotype was seen only a few times. This chain joins TRBV27 and TRBJ1-2, with D unclear. The CDR3 is 13 amino acids. The V end lost 0 bases, the J end lost 8 bases, and 10 bases lay between the germline ends. Germline values: CDR1 MNHEY, CDR2 SMNVEV (reference sequence). The CDR3 spells CASSLSGPRGYTF. As DNA, the CDR3 is TGTGCCAGCAGTTTATCCGGCCCGCGGGGCTACACCTTC.